This T cell receptor beta chain is drawn from a study of shared clonotypes between healthy human individuals. Study at large: There were three CD4 naive, three CD4 memory, two CD8 naive and one CD8 memory plates per donor.

Here immunoSEQ multiplex PCR was the method, and the copy in TCRdb shows in-frame clones only, minus some. The sample has about 2.4 million clones; approximately 94% are singletons. CDR3 length equals 13 residues. With V trimmed by 5 bases and J by 7 bases, 8 bases remained unmatched. Germline V CDR1 and CDR2: SGHKS, YYEKEE (reference sequence). The chain links TRBV5-5 to TRBJ1-1, with TRBD1 matching over 7 bases. Sequenced sample: naive CD4+ T cells from PBMCs. Subset given: CD45RA+ positively selected. The receptor comes from a man between 18 and 29 years old in good health. Some clones in this sample may be carry-over from other donors' samples. CDR3 sequence: CASRGTVGIEAFF. The DNA of the CDR3 is TGTGCCAGCAGGGGGACAGTAGGAATTGAAGCTTTCTTT.